These 29 T cell receptor beta chains were all obtained from the same sample, sequenced in a study of early T cells in non-severe SARS-CoV-2 infection. TCRdb re-called the 5' RACE reads through MiXCR, storing one row per CDR3 protein. This table has some 77,000 distinct CDR3 sequences, 12% appearing once. Sequencing used whole blood, obtained at baseline. The receptor source for this set is an adult who was a healthcare worker with PCR-confirmed SARS-CoV-2 infection or an uninfected control (not recorded which). The donor label of this sample is uncertain.

This clonotype was recorded at least ten times. The chain links TRBV5-1 to TRBJ1-4; 9 nucleotides align to TRBD1. V gave up 5 bases and J gave up 7 bases; unmatched junction bases: 9. Germline-derived CDR1 and CDR2 are SGHRS and YFSETQ. The CDR3 extends over 15 amino acids. The CDR3, as DNA: TGCGCCAGCAGTAAATCGGGACAGGGTACTGAAAAACTGTTTTTT. This gives the protein CASSKSGQGTEKLFF.

The chain couples TRBV6-6 to TRBJ1-2; no clear D. This CDR3 is built from 16 residues. V was cut by 2 bases and J by 4 bases, with 17 bases left in between. From germline, CDR1 is MNHNY and CDR2 SVGAGI (reference sequence). CDR3 DNA: TGTGCCAGCAGTTACGGCCGGGGTCTCGGCTTCTATGGCTACACCTTC. Translating it yields CASSYGRGLGFYGYTF.

CDR3 DNA sequence: TGTGCCAGCAGCCAAGGGAGTTTTTCAAATGAAAAACTGTTTTTT. This translates into CASSQGSFSNEKLFF. The chain is built from TRBV14 and TRBJ1-4, with D unclear. The CDR3 length is 15 residues. The ends were cut back, 1 base at V and 5 bases at J, with 11 bases in the middle. Germline CDR1 and CDR2: SGHDN and FVKESK.

The table lists this clonotype with a few counts. The gene calls are TRBV12-3 or TRBV12-4 and TRBJ2-7; 8 bases line up with TRBD1. Trimming removed 6 bases from V and 3 bases from J; junction bases left unmatched: 10. This CDR3 comprises 15 residues. CDR3 coding DNA: TGTGCCAGCAGCCCTGGAATTGGACAGGGCTACGAGCAGTACTTC. Amino acid sequence: CASSPGIGQGYEQYF.

The chain recombines TRBV9 with TRBJ1-1; D is uncertain. Looked up from germline, CDR1 is SGDLS and CDR2 is YYNGEE. This CDR3 region has 15 residues. Trimming left V 0 bases short and J 0 bases short, with 9 bases between. In DNA form, the CDR3 reads TGTGCCAGCAGCGTAGAGCCGCAGCTGAACACTGAAGCTTTCTTT. It translates to CASSVEPQLNTEAFF. The full variable domain, with the rest looked up from reference TRBV9 and TRBJ1-1, is DSGVTQTPKHLITATGQRVTLRCSPRSGDLSVYWYQQSLDQGLQFLIQYYNGEERAKGNILERFSAQQFPDLHSELNLSSLELGDSALYFCASSVEPQLNTEAFFGQGTRLTVV.

This clonotype appeared once. Germline is not matched at one junction end, which may reflect a read error. This rearrangement joins TRBV3-1 to TRBJ1-3; D is unresolved. The CDR3 loop spans 17 amino acids. In germline, CDR1 is LGHDT, CDR2 YNNKEL (reference sequence). CDR3 in DNA: TGTGCCAGCAGCGCGAGGTTTCAGGCGCTCTCTGAAAACACCATATATTTT. It encodes CASSARFQALSENTIYF.

In this sample, this clonotype turned up a few times. The chain links TRBV27 to TRBJ1-1, with 7 nucleotides matching TRBD1. The CDR3 sequence is 12 residues long. CDR1 is MNHEY, CDR2 SMNVEV, per germline (reference sequence). The V segment lost 3 bases and the J segment 11 bases; nucleotides outside the gene matches: 6. The CDR3 loop is CASSLTGREAFF. For the CDR3, the DNA is TGTGCCAGCAGTTTGACAGGGCGGGAGGCTTTCTTT.

The chain carries TRBV18 and TRBJ1-1; the D gene is possibly TRBD1 (6 bases). V lost 6 bases, J lost 5 bases, and 13 bases lay in between. Per the germline V gene, CDR1 is KGHSH and CDR2 is LQKENI. The CDR3 consists of 13 residues. This CDR3 is CASSGASVTEAFF. The CDR3 coding sequence is TGTGCCAGCTCGGGGGCTTCGGTAACTGAAGCTTTCTTT.

The chain combines TRBV4-1 with TRBJ2-5; 12 bases align to TRBD2. J lost 3 bases, V lost 4 bases, and 6 bases had no gene match. The germline gives CDR1 MGHRA, CDR2 YSYEKL. The CDR3 consists of 16 residues. In DNA, the CDR3 is TGCGCCAGCAGCCCCCGACTAGCGGGAGATGAAGAGACCCAGTACTTC. The encoded protein is CASSPRLAGDEETQYF.

This clonotype was observed many times. The chain is built from TRBV11-2 and TRBJ1-5; no firm D call. Trimming pared 5 bases from V and 5 bases from J, leaving 10 bases between. Per the germline V gene, CDR1 is SGHAT and CDR2 is FQNNGV. The CDR3 covers 13 residues. Here the CDR3 DNA reads TGTGCCAGCAGCCGTTCTTTGGATCAGCCCCAGCATTTT. This gives the protein CASSRSLDQPQHF.

A word on this clonotype: The CDR3 end shows no conserved phenylalanine or tryptophan, and so a read error is likely. The rearrangement joins TRBV7-2 to TRBJ2-1; D unclear. Trimming shortened V by 3 bases and J by 2 bases, and 5 bases separated the two germline ends. Germline CDR1 and CDR2: SGHTA and FQGNSA. This CDR3 contains 13 residues. The CDR3 DNA follows: TGTGCCAGCAGCTTTACGGCCTACAATGAGCAGTTCCTC. It encodes CASSFTAYNEQFL.

This clonotype was counted a few times. J is TRBJ1-2 and V is TRBV29-1; D unresolved. V lost 7 bases to trimming and J lost 4 bases, with 10 bases between them. The CDR3 is made up of 11 amino acids. Germline CDR1 SQVTM, CDR2 ANQGSEA. CDR3: CSGGRTYGYTF. Written as DNA, the CDR3 is TGCAGCGGAGGACGGACCTATGGCTACACCTTC.

The chain combines TRBV3-1 with TRBJ1-1; D call uncertain. The CDR3 extends over 15 amino acids. Trimming pared 2 bases from V and 6 bases from J, leaving 16 bases between. The germline CDR1 and CDR2 sequences are LGHDT and YNNKEL (reference sequence). The CDR3 reads CASSQFLRRGAEAFF. The CDR3 DNA follows: TGTGCCAGCAGCCAATTCCTACGGAGAGGAGCTGAAGCTTTCTTT. Full variable domain (missing parts from reference TRBV3-1 and TRBJ1-1): DTAVSQTPKYLVTQMGNDKSIKCEQNLGHDTMYWYKQDSKKFLKIMFSYNNKELIINETVPNRFSPKSPDKAHLNLHINSLELGDSAVYFCASSQFLRRGAEAFFGQGTRLTVV.

The chain links TRBV7-9 to TRBJ1-2; 7 bases agree with TRBD1. The germline V gene has CDR1 SEHNR and CDR2 FQNEAQ (reference sequence). The CDR3 has 16 residues. Trimming cost V 5 bases and J 1 base; bases outside gene matches: 10. This chain's CDR3 is CASSQDTGDLNYGYTF. The DNA for the CDR3 is TGTGCCAGCAGCCAAGACACAGGGGACCTTAACTATGGCTACACCTTC. Full variable domain (outside the CDR3, taken from reference TRBV7-9 and TRBJ1-2): DTGVSQNPRHKITKRGQNVTFRCDPISEHNRLYWYRQTLGQGPEFLTYFQNEAQLEKSRLLSDRFSAERPKGSFSTLEIQRTEQGDSAMYLCASSQDTGDLNYGYTFGSGTRLTVV.

This clonotype was observed a handful of times. The J gene is TRBJ2-7, the V gene TRBV30, with D tentatively TRBD2 (6 bases). Germline CDR1 and CDR2: GTSNPN and SVGIG (reference sequence). Trimming removed 5 bases from V and 0 bases from J, with 20 bases in between. The CDR3 is 16 amino acids. In DNA, the CDR3 is TGTGCCTGGGTCCCCACGGCGGGGCTGCTCTCCTACGAGCAGTACTTC. Amino acids: CAWVPTAGLLSYEQYF.

Of note for this clonotype: The junction departs from germline at one end; a sequencing error may be responsible. The V call is TRBV7-9, the J call TRBJ2-3; D might be TRBD2 (6 bases). The CDR3 runs to 15 residues. The germline V gene encodes CDR1 SEHNR and CDR2 FQNEAQ (reference sequence). CDR3 sequence: CASTLWGTEADTQYF. In nucleotides, the CDR3 is TGTGCCAGCACCTTATGGGGGACTGAGGCAGATACGCAGTATTTT.

The rearrangement uses TRBV7-9 and TRBJ2-7; 7 nucleotides line up with TRBD1. Germline-derived CDR1 and CDR2 are SEHNR and FQNEAQ (reference sequence). CDR3 length equals 14 residues. The V gene end was trimmed by 4 bases and the J gene end by 6 bases; junction bases not matched to a gene: 9. The CDR3 DNA sequence: TGTGCCAGCAGCTCGGACAGGACTGGGGCCGAGCAGTACTTC. As protein: CASSSDRTGAEQYF.

The chain employs TRBV7-2 and TRBJ2-7, with a tentative D call TRBD2 (5 bases). V gave up 6 bases and J gave up 0 bases, with 9 bases separating them. Germline V gene lookup returns CDR1 SGHTA and CDR2 FQGNSA. The CDR3 is made up of 13 amino acids. Here the CDR3 DNA reads TGTGCCAGCAGGCACACTAGCTCCTACGAGCAGTACTTC. Protein sequence: CASRHTSSYEQYF.

The chain recombines TRBV29-1 with TRBJ2-7; the D gene could be TRBD1 or TRBD2 (5 bases each). The germline gives CDR1 SQVTM, CDR2 ANQGSEA. Trimming pared 3 bases from V and 2 bases from J, leaving 14 bases between. There are 14 residues in the CDR3. The CDR3 loop reads CSVEGTAPTYEQYF. The CDR3 region has the DNA TGCAGCGTTGAGGGGACCGCTCCTACCTACGAGCAGTACTTC.

This chain links TRBV27 with TRBJ1-5; D gene uncertain. This CDR3 is built from 13 residues. Germline assignment: CDR1 MNHEY and CDR2 SMNVEV (reference sequence). V shed 4 bases and J shed 7 bases, with 11 bases lying between them. The CDR3 loop reads CASSYQPGQPQHF. CDR3 nucleotide sequence: TGTGCCAGCAGTTACCAACCTGGGCAGCCCCAGCATTTT.

This clonotype has only a few counts. CDR3 nucleotide sequence: TGTGCCAGCAGCCAGGCCAGGGTTGGGGGCTACACCTTC. Its protein product is CASSQARVGGYTF. This sequence joins TRBV3-1 and TRBJ1-2, with D tentatively TRBD1 (5 bases). The V gene lost 3 bases and the J gene lost 8 bases, with 13 bases spanning the gap. CDR1 and CDR2 from the germline V gene are LGHDT and YNNKEL (reference sequence). The CDR3 totals 13 residues. Full variable domain (missing parts from reference TRBV3-1 and TRBJ1-2): DTAVSQTPKYLVTQMGNDKSIKCEQNLGHDTMYWYKQDSKKFLKIMFSYNNKELIINETVPNRFSPKSPDKAHLNLHINSLELGDSAVYFCASSQARVGGYTFGSGTRLTVV.

For this clonotype: A much larger clone differs by one base, so this may be a read error. J is TRBJ2-3 and V is TRBV7-2; D remains ambiguous. The CDR3 covers 11 residues. CDR1 and CDR2 (germline): SGHTA, FQGNSA. The V and J ends lost 6 bases and 2 bases respectively, with 3 bases between them. This CDR3 is CASRNTDTQYF. CDR3 in DNA: TGTGCCAGCAGGAACACAGATACGCAGTATTTT. The whole variable domain, remainder taken from reference TRBV7-2 and TRBJ2-3, is GAGVSQSPSNKVTEKGKDVELRCDPISGHTALYWYRQSLGQGLEFLIYFQGNSAPDKSGLPSDRFSAERTGGSVSTLTIQRTQQEDSAVYLCASRNTDTQYFGPGTRLTVL.

In its sample, this clonotype was seen a few times. The genes are TRBV12-3 or TRBV12-4 and TRBJ2-5, with 8 nucleotides matching TRBD2. Germline trimming cut 5 bases from V and 9 bases from J; bases unmatched to any gene: 14. The CDR3 has 15 residues. Written as DNA, the CDR3 is TGTGCCAGCAGTGAACTAGCGGCAGGGCCTGGGTCCCAGTACTTC. Translated, it gives CASSELAAGPGSQYF.

This clonotype showed up many times. The chain carries TRBV12-3 or TRBV12-4 and TRBJ2-7; 8 nucleotides agree with TRBD2. The length of the CDR3 is 14 residues. V gave up 6 bases and J gave up 4 bases; unmatched junction bases: 8. CDR3 in amino acids: CASRRREGKYEQYF. CDR3 nucleotide sequence: TGTGCCAGCAGGCGCCGGGAGGGTAAATACGAGCAGTACTTC.

A few counts support this clonotype. The CDR3 region is CASSIGGTADEQFF. CDR3 DNA: TGTGCCAGCAGCATCGGCGGTACGGCCGATGAGCAGTTCTTC. V is TRBV12-3 or TRBV12-4 and J is TRBJ2-1; D gene unclear. V lost 6 bases, J lost 8 bases, and 17 bases lay in between. This CDR3 region has 14 residues.

This clonotype has ten or more counts. The chain has TRBV29-1 and TRBJ2-7; D might be TRBD1 or TRBD2, each matching 5 bases. Germline values: CDR1 SQVTM, CDR2 ANQGSEA. Deletions cut 4 bases from V and 7 bases from J, with 20 bases between. This CDR3 region has 14 residues. This CDR3 reads CSVGVGGRGWEQYF. DNA for the CDR3: TGCAGCGTTGGAGTTGGGGGTAGGGGTTGGGAGCAGTACTTC.

This clonotype was seen ten or more times. The CDR3 protein is CASSQDMTGGTETQYF. CDR3 bases: TGTGCCAGCAGCCAAGATATGACGGGGGGTACAGAGACCCAGTACTTC. The V and J genes are TRBV4-2 and TRBJ2-5; TRBD2 agrees at 7 bases. The CDR3 length is 16 residues. Looked up from germline, CDR1 is LGHNA and CDR2 is YNFKEQ. J lost 4 bases, V lost 0 bases, and 8 bases had no gene match.

In this sample, this clonotype turned up many times. The chain uses TRBV27 and TRBJ2-7, with a tentative D call TRBD1 (5 bases). Per germline, CDR1 MNHEY and CDR2 SMNVEV (reference sequence). Trimming took 6 bases from V and 1 from J, leaving 13 bases between them. This CDR3 is 14 amino acids long. The chain's CDR3 is CASSVREQSYEQYF. The CDR3 coding sequence is TGTGCCAGCAGCGTCAGGGAACAATCCTACGAGCAGTACTTC.

The rearrangement links TRBV5-1 to TRBJ2-1; possible D gene TRBD2, 6 bases. The germline V gene encodes CDR1 SGHRS and CDR2 YFSETQ. Trimming removed 8 bases from V and 10 bases from J, with 22 bases in between. The CDR3 sequence is 14 residues long. The CDR3 DNA is TGCGCCAGTCACCGGGACTCCGGGCCGGGGGAGCAGTTCTTC. Translating it yields CASHRDSGPGEQFF. Full variable domain (rest looked up from reference TRBV5-1 and TRBJ2-1): KAGVTQTPRYLIKTRGQQVTLSCSPISGHRSVSWYQQTPGQGLQFLFEYFSETQRNKGNFPGRFSGRQFSNSRSEMNVSTLELGDSALYLCASHRDSGPGEQFFGPGTRLTVL.